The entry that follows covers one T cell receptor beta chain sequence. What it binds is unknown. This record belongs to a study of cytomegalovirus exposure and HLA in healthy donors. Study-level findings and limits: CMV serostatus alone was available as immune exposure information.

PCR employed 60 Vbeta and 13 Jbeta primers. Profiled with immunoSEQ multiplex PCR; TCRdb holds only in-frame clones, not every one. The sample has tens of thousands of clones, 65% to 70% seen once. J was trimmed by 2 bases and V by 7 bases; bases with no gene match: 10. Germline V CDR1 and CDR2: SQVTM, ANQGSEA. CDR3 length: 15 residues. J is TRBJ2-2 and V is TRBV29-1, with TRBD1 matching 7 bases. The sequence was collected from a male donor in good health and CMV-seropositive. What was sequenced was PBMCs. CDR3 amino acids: CSGAQGESNTGELFF. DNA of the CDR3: TGCAGCGGAGCTCAGGGGGAAAGTAACACCGGGGAGCTGTTTTTT.